This TCR beta chain was profiled in a study of CD8+ T cells in alopecia areata. In the study overall: Each day, treated patients took oral tofacitinib twice, at 5 to 10 mg per dose. Patients in the study were on tofacitinib for 6 to 18 months, then off it for 6 months. Study observations and caveats: Under tofacitinib, numerous expanded lesional clonotypes remained detectable in scalp and blood.

Of note for this clone: Its matching antigen is unknown.

The authors extracted RNA and reverse transcribed it into cDNA as the sequencing template. Libraries were prepared by immunoSEQ multiplex PCR; TCRdb keeps only in-frame clonotypes and omits some of them. The sample consists of approximately 180,000 clones, more than 50% of them appearing once. Treatment specified: oral pan-JAK inhibitor, 5-10 mg twice daily. Sorting from PBMCs produced CD4+ and CD8+ T cells. Per germline, CDR1 LGHNA and CDR2 YSLEER. V shed 3 bases and J shed 9 bases, with 17 bases lying between them. CDR3 length: 14 amino acids. Sequences were derived from CD4+ T cells sorted from blood, sampled at week 24, from a patient treated with tofacitinib. The J gene is TRBJ1-2, the V gene TRBV4-3; D is possibly TRBD1 (5 bases). The receptor was isolated from a human donor with alopecia areata. CDR3 in amino acids: CASSHDNNRMSYTF. The CDR3 DNA reads as TGCGCCAGCAGCCATGATAATAACAGGATGAGCTACACCTTC.